This TCR beta chain is drawn from a study of Ad26.COV2.S vaccination and SARS-CoV-2 variants. The study, taken as a whole, reports: Participants in the vaccine arm had higher spike-specific TCR breadth; placebo recipients had lower.

The J segment lost 3 bases and the V segment lost 2 bases, leaving 5 bases of the junction unmatched. The germline gives CDR1 GTSNPN, CDR2 SVGIG (reference sequence). CDR3 length: 14 residues. Concerning this clone itself: Its target is not known.

Indicated treatment: roughly 18 received Ad26.COV2.S at low or high dose, single or two shots; five or six received placebo; per-sample allocation not given. Sampling happened 63 days after the first vaccine or placebo injection. Method: immunoSEQ multiplex PCR; TCRdb's copy keeps in-frame clones and lacks some. The table records hundreds of thousands of clones, over 75% of them present only once. This sequence was found in a person between 18 and 59 years old who received the Ad26.COV2.S COVID-19 vaccine or a placebo. This specimen was peripheral blood, taken in a trial of Ad26.COV2.S vaccine versus placebo. This chain links TRBV30 with TRBJ2-7; TRBD1 aligns across 9 bases. CDR3 in amino acids: CAWSLDRGDYEQYF. The CDR3 DNA reads as TGTGCCTGGAGTTTGGACAGGGGCGACTACGAGCAGTACTTC.